One TCR beta chain is described in this entry. What it binds is not known. Clones were read by immunoSEQ multiplex PCR, and TCRdb kept only the in-frame ones, dropping some. Of around 56,000 clones in the sample, approximately 86% were seen once. The data were obtained in a study of OX40 agonist ivuxolimab in advanced cancers. Study outcomes and limitations: In the 0.1 to 3.0 mg/kg range, CD4+ and CD8+ blood T cells had expanded clonally by week 6. In general, CD8+ T cells held more expanded clones than CD4+ did, on average.

V was trimmed by 3 bases and J by 6 bases, leaving 14 bases between them. The germline V gene encodes CDR1 SQVTM and CDR2 ANQGSEA. This CDR3 has 13 residues. Sequencing was performed on CD4+ or CD8+ T cells sorted from blood, taken in a trial of the OX40 agonist ivuxolimab. This rearrangement joins TRBV29-1 to TRBJ1-1; tentative D call: TRBD1 (5 bases). This TCR was recovered from an adult with an advanced solid tumor such as melanoma, head and neck, liver or kidney cancer. The CDR3 here is CSVDWATGAEAFF. For the CDR3, the DNA is TGCAGCGTTGATTGGGCAACGGGGGCTGAAGCTTTCTTT.